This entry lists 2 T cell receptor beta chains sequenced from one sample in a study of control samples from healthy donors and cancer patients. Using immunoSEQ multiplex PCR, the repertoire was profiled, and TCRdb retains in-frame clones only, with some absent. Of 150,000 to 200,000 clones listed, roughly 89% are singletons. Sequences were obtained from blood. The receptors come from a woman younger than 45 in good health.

The CDR3 loop is CASSMTGVYGYTF. The DNA of the CDR3 is TGTGCCAGCAGTATGACAGGGGTCTATGGCTACACCTTC. The rearrangement uses TRBV6-6 and TRBJ1-2, with TRBD1 identical over 8 bases. CDR1 MNHNY and CDR2 SVGAGI come from the germline V gene (reference sequence). V shed 5 bases and J 4 bases; nucleotides not matched to a gene: 3. The CDR3 is 13 amino acids.

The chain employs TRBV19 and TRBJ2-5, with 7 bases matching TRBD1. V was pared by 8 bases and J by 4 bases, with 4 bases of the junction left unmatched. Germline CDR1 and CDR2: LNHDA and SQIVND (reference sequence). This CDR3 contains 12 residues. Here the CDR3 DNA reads TGTGCCAGTGGGACAGTAGGAGAGACCCAGTACTTC. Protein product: CASGTVGETQYF.